A single T cell receptor (beta chain) is shown here with its context. The antigen it recognizes is unknown. No much larger clonotype is one base removed from it; base qualities were not supplied. This sample was taken from a study of shared clonotypes between healthy human individuals (dated by TCRdb to the early 2020s). For the study in its entirety: A couple of women and a few men aged 18 to 49 years were included in the cohort. For each donor, CD4 naive and CD4 memory were each run on three plates, CD8 naive on two plates, and CD8 memory on one plate. To estimate repertoire size and how much clonotype sharing occurs between individuals, the study deeply sequenced the blood TCR repertoires of about 5 healthy adults. Libraries were prepared and TCR repertoires were sequenced by different laboratories using diverse techniques, in order to increase sequencing depth and limit assay-specific biases. Each donor's leukapheresis produced roughly between about 0.8 and 8.9 billion PBMCs.

What the authors observed across the whole study: Naive subsets generally had larger estimated clonotype richness than memory subsets did. The small number of donors limited the genetic and exposure-history diversity represented. Across a handful of donors, approximately 5% of naive CD4, approximately 3.5% of naive CD8, 2% to 2.5% of memory CD4, and approximately 0.4% of memory CD8 clonotypes were shared. Compared with non-shared clonotypes, clonotypes shared by all four sorted-subset donors had higher generation probabilities. Incomplete sequencing was indicated by rarefaction of sorted-subset datasets, despite the large sequencing depth. Only blood was sampled, and tissue TCR repertoires likely differ from those in blood. Based on pairwise subsampling, the degree of clonotype sharing among donors was expected to be affected by sequencing depth.

Trimming accounts for 4 bases at V and 6 bases at J, while the number of junction bases matched to no gene is 1. From cysteine to phenylalanine, the CDR3 is 12 amino acids long. The sequence is cut down to CDR3 DNA, 36 bases in frame from base 1. The germline V gene encodes CDR1 SQVTM and CDR2 ANQGSEA. TCR CDR3 regions were amplified from genomic DNA by multiplex PCR using the deep immunoSEQ assay. Genomic DNA extracted from each cell subset was distributed evenly over all wells of several immunoSEQ 96-well plates, and each plate served as one replicate. For sorted subsets, roughly 200 ng genomic DNA, equal to some 30,000 T cell genomes, was loaded into each replicate PCR. Purified libraries were measured with a Qubit 3.0 fluorometer, size-checked on a Bioanalyzer 2100, and measured again with the KAPA Library Quantification kit. Each immunoSEQ 96-well plate was sequenced on its own single-read 150-cycle Illumina NextSeq 550 flow cell. Concerning the study's data processing: Because only junctional sequences without quality scores were contained in the immunoSEQ output, filtering matching that applied to full-length reads could not be performed. To assign V/J genes and CDR3, sequences were annotated against IMGT germline references using PyIR, a Python wrapper for IgBLAST v1.9. Reads were removed for weak V/J assignments (E-value above 1e-6), missing CDR3, stop codons, out-of-frame junctions, or ambiguous translated residues. A V3J clonotype was defined by an identical inferred V gene, J gene, and CDR3 amino acid sequence. The percentage overlap between two repertoires was calculated by dividing the number of shared unique clonotypes by the size of the smaller repertoire. Richness of each repertoire was evaluated using RTK rarefaction, the Chao1 estimator, and Recon v2.1 estimates of unobserved clonotypes. Generation probabilities for all TCRbeta clonotypes obtained by the gDNA method from a handful of donors were computed using OLGA. Held by TCRdb, this immuneACCESS table contains in-frame sequences only and omits some clones. Under half of the omission traces to an unresolved V gene where checked; the cause of the rest is unknown. That table supplies the V and J calls and clone size; D and trimming were determined from the DNA. Present in this sample are about 1.5 million clones, 98% of which were seen just once. Together, the top ten hold approximately 0.45% of the sample.

The donors were healthy, HIV-negative adults who had no recently reported acute infections or vaccinations. Only Caucasian adults living in Nashville, Tennessee, USA were represented among the donors. CD4+ T cells were enriched by magnetic negative selection, after which naive cells were positively selected on CD45RA and the negative fraction was taken as the memory subset. Blood was collected by leukapheresis, and PBMCs were isolated by Ficoll-Histopaque density gradient centrifugation and then cryopreserved in liquid nitrogen vapor phase. Analytical flow cytometry was used to check the purity and quantity of every magnetically sorted T cell population. Genomic DNA was isolated from each sorted fraction and quantified by UV absorbance on a Nanodrop 2000c.

The clonotype was recovered from a man aged 30-40 years in good health. The sample comprised naive CD4+ T cells sorted from blood. The label giving this sample's cell subset or site can be read as: CD45RA+ positively selected. Here the chain combines TRBV29-1 and TRBJ1-4, with 8 bases in between that match TRBD1. This receptor carries the CDR3 CSVAQGDEKLFF. The DNA reads TGCAGCGTTGCACAGGGGGATGAAAAACTGTTTTTT. The CDR3 plus the reference TRBV29-1 and TRBJ1-4 genes for the other parts give the full variable domain: SAVISQKPSRDICQRGTSLTIQCQVDSQVTMMFWYRQQPGQSLTLIATANQGSEATYESGFVIDKFPISRPNLTFSTLTVSNMSPEDSSIYLCSVAQGDEKLFFGSGTQLSVL.